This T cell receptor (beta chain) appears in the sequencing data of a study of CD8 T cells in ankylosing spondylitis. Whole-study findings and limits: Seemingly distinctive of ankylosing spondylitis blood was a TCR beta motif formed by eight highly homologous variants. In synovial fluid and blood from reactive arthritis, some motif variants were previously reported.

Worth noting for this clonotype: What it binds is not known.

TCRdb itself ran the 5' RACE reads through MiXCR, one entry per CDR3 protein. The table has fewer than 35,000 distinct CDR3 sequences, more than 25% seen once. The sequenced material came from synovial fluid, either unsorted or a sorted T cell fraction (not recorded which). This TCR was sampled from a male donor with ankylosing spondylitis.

CDR3 protein: CASSQESSGTGVYEQYF. The CDR3 DNA sequence: TGCGCCAGCAGCCAAGAGTCTAGCGGGACCGGCGTCTACGAGCAGTACTTC. The chain has TRBV4-1 and TRBJ2-7; 9 nucleotides line up with TRBD2. V dropped 0 bases and J dropped 3; count of bases not matched to a gene: 9. Germline V lookup: CDR1 MGHRA, CDR2 YSYEKL. The CDR3 spans 17 residues.